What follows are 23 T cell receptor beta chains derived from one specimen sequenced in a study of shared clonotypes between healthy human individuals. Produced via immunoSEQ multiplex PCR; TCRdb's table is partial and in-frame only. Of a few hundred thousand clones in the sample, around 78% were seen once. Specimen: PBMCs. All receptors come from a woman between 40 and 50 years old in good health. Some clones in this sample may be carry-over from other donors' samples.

CDR3 protein: CASSESLGTSGPSSYNEQFF. The CDR3 DNA reads TGCGCCAGCAGTGAGTCTTTAGGGACTAGCGGGCCCAGCTCCTACAATGAGCAGTTCTTC. The genes are TRBV10-1 and TRBJ2-1, with 12 bases fitting TRBD2. Germline trimming cut 0 bases from V and 0 bases from J; bases unmatched to any gene: 9. This CDR3 spans 20 amino acids. CDR1 WNHNN and CDR2 SYGVQD come from the germline V gene (reference sequence).

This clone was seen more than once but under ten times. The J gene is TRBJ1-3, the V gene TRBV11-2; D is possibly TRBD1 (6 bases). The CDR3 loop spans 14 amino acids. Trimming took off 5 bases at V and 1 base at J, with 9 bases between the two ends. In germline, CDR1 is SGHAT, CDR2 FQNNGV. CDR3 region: CASSLGGSGNTIYF. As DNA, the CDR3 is TGTGCCAGCAGCCTAGGGGGTTCTGGAAACACCATATATTTT. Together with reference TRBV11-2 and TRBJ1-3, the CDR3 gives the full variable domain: EAGVAQSPRYKIIEKRQSVAFWCNPISGHATLYWYQQILGQGPKLLIQFQNNGVVDDSQLPKDRFSAERLKGVDSTLKIQPAKLEDSAVYLCASSLGGSGNTIYFGEGSWLTVV.

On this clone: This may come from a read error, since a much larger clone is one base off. The CDR3 DNA follows: TGCGCCAGCAGCTGCCTTAGCGGGGGCGCGAACACCGGGGAGCTGTTTTTT. Translated: CASSCLSGGANTGELFF. This chain connects TRBV4-3 to TRBJ2-2; 9 bases are shared with TRBD2. J gave up 0 bases and V 5 bases, and 7 bases lay outside the gene matches. The CDR3 length is 17 residues. The V gene's germline CDR1 is LGHNA and CDR2 YSLEER.

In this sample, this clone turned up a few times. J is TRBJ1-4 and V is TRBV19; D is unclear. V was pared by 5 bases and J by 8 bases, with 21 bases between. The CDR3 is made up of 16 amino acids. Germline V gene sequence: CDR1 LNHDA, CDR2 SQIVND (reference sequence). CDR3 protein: CASSGRGSPQEEKLFF. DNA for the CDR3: TGTGCCAGTAGTGGCCGTGGCAGCCCTCAGGAGGAAAAACTGTTTTTT.

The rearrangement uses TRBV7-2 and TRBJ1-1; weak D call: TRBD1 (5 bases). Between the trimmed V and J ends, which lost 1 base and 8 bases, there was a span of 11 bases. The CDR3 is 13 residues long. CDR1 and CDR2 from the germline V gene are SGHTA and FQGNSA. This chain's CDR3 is CASSLVGQGEAFF. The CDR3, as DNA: TGTGCCAGCAGCTTAGTTGGCCAGGGAGAAGCTTTCTTT.

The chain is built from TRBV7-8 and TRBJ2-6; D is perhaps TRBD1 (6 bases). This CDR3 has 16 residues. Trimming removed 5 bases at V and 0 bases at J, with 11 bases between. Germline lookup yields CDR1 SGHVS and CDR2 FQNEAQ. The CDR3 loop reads CASSTDRISGANVLTF. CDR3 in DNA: TGTGCCAGCAGCACCGACAGGATCTCTGGGGCCAACGTCCTGACTTTC.

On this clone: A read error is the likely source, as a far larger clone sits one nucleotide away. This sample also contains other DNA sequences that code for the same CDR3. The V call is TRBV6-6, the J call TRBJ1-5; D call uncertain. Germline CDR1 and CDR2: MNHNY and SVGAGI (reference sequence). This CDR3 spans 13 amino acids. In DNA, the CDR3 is TGTGCCAGCCGACCCAATAGCAATCAACCCCAGCATTTT. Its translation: CASRPNSNQPQHF.

CDR3 loop: CASSLLDSNQPQHF. CDR3 nucleotide sequence: TGTGCCAGCAGCTTATTGGATAGCAATCAGCCCCAGCATTTT. This rearrangement joins TRBV7-6 to TRBJ1-5; D unresolved. Germline-derived CDR1 and CDR2 are SGHVS and FNYEAQ. V gave up 2 bases and J gave up 0 bases, with 5 bases separating them. The CDR3 has 14 residues.

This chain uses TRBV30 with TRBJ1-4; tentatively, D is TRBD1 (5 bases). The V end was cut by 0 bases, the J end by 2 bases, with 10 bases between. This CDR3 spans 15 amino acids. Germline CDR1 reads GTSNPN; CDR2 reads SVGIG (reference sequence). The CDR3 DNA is TGTGCCTGGAGTGTACTGGGGGTGACTAATGAAAAACTGTTTTTT. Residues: CAWSVLGVTNEKLFF.

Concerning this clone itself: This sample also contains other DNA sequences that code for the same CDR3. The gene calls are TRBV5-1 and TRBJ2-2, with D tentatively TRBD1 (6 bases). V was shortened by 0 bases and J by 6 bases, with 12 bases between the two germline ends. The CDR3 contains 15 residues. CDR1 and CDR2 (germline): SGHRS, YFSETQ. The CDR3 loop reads CASSLAPGVAGELFF. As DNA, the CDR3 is TGCGCCAGCAGCTTGGCGCCAGGGGTTGCCGGGGAGCTGTTTTTT. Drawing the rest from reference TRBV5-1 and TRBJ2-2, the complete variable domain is KAGVTQTPRYLIKTRGQQVTLSCSPISGHRSVSWYQQTPGQGLQFLFEYFSETQRNKGNFPGRFSGRQFSNSRSEMNVSTLELGDSALYLCASSLAPGVAGELFFGEGSRLTVL.

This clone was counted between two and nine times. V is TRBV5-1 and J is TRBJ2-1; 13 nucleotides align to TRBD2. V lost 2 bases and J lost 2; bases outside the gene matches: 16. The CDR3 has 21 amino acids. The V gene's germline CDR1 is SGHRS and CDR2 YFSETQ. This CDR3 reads CASSFPVGLAGVPPTYNEQFF. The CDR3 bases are TGCGCCAGCAGCTTCCCAGTCGGACTAGCGGGAGTCCCCCCAACCTACAATGAGCAGTTCTTC.

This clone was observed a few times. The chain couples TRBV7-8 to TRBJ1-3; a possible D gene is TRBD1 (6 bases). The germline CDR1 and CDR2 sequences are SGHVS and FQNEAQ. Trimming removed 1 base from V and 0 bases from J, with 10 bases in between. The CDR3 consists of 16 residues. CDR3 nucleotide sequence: TGTGCCAGCAGCTTAGGGGGGCCCCGCTCTGGAAACACCATATATTTT. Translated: CASSLGGPRSGNTIYF.

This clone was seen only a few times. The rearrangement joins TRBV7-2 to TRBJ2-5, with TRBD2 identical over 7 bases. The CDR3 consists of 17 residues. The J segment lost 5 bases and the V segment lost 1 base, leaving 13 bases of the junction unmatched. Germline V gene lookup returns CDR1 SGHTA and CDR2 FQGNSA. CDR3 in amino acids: CASSLVFGGSSRETQYF. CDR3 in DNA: TGTGCCAGCAGCTTAGTGTTCGGCGGGAGTAGTCGGGAGACCCAGTACTTC.

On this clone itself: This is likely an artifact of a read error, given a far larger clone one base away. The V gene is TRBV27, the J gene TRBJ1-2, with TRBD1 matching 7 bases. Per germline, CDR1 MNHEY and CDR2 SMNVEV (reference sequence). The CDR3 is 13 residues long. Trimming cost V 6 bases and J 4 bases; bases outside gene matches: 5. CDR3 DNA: TGTGCCAGCAGCCCGACAGGGAGCTATGGCTACACCTTC. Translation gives CASSPTGSYGYTF.

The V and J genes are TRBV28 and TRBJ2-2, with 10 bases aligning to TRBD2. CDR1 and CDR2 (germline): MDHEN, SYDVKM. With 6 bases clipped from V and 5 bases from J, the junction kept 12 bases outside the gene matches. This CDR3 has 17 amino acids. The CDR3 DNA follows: TGTGCCAGCAGCCTGGCTAGCGGGAGAGTTCGAACCGGGGAGCTGTTTTTT. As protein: CASSLASGRVRTGELFF. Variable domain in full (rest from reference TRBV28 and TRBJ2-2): DVKVTQSSRYLVKRTGEKVFLECVQDMDHENMFWYRQDPGLGLRLIYFSYDVKMKEKGDIPEGYSVSREKKERFSLILESASTNQTSMYLCASSLASGRVRTGELFFGEGSRLTVL.

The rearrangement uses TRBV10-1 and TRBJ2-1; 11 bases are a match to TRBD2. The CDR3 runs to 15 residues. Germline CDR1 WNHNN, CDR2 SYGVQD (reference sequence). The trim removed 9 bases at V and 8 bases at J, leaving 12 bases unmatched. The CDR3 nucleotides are TGCGCCAGTCCCGGTTTAGCGGGAGGGCTCGATGAGCAGTTCTTC. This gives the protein CASPGLAGGLDEQFF.

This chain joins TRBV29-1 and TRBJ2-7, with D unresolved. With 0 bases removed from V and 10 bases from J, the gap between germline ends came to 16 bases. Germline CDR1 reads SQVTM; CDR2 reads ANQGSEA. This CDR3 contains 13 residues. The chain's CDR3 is CSVEESGLPLQYF. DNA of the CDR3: TGCAGCGTTGAAGAATCGGGCTTGCCTCTCCAGTACTTC.

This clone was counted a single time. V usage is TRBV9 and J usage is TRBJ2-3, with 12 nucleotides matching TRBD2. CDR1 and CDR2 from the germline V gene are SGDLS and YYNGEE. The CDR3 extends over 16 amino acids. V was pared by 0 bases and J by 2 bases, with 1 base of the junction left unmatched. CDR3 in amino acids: CASSVGLAGDTDTQYF. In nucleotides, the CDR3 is TGTGCCAGCAGCGTAGGACTAGCGGGAGACACAGATACGCAGTATTTT.

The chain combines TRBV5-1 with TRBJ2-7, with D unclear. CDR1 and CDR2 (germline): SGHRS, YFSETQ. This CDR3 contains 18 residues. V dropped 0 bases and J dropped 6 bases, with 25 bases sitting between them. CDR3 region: CASSLGTPTPTKPLEQYF. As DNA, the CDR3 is TGCGCCAGCAGCTTGGGGACCCCTACTCCTACCAAGCCCCTCGAGCAGTACTTC.

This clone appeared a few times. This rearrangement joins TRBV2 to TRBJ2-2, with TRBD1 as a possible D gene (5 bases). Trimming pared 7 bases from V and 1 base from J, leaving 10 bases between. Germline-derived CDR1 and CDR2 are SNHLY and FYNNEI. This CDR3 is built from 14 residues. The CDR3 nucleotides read TGTGCCAGCAAGGACAACTGGAACACCGGGGAGCTGTTTTTT. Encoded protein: CASKDNWNTGELFF.

The CDR3 is CASSRRDGTDTQYF. For the CDR3, the DNA is TGTGCCAGCAGCCGCAGGGATGGCACAGATACGCAGTATTTT. The chain is built from TRBV7-9 and TRBJ2-3, with D maybe TRBD1 (5 bases). The V and J ends lost 5 bases and 1 base respectively, with 10 bases between them. Germline CDR1 and CDR2: SEHNR and FQNEAQ (reference sequence). The CDR3 spans 14 residues.

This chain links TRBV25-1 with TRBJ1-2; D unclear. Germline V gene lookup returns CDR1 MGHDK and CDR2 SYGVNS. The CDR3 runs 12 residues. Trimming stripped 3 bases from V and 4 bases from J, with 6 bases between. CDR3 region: CASSDSRYGYTF. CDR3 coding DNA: TGTGCCAGCAGTGACAGCCGCTATGGCTACACCTTC.

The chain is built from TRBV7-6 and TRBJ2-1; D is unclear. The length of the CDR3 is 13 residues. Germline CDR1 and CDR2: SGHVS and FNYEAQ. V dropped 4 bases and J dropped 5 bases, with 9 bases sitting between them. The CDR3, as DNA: TGTGCCAGCAGCTCCTCACAGAACAATGAGCAGTTCTTC. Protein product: CASSSSQNNEQFF.